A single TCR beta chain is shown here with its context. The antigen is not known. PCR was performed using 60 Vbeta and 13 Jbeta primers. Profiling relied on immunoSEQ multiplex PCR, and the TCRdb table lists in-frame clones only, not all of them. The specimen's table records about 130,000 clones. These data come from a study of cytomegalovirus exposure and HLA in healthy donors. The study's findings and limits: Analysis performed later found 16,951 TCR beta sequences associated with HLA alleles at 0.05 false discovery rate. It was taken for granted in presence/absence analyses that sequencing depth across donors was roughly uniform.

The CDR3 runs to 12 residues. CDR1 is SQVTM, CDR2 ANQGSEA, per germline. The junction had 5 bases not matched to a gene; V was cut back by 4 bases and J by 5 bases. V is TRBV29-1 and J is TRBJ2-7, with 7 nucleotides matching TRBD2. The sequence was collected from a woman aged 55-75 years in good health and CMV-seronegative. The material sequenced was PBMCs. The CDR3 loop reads CSVAGREDEQYF. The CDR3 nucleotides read TGCAGCGTTGCAGGGAGGGAGGACGAGCAGTACTTC.